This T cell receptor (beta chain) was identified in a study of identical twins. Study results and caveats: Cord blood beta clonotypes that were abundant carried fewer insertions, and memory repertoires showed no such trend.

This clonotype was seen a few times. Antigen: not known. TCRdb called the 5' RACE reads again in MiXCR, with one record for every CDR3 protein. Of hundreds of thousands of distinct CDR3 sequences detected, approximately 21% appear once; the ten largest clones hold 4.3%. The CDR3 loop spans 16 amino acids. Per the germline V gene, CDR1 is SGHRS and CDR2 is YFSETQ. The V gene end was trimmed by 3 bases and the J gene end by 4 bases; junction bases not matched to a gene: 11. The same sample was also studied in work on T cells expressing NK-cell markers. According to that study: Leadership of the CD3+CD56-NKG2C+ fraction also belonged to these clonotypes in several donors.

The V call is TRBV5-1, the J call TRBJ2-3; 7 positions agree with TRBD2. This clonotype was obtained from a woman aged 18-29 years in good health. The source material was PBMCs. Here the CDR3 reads CASSSRLSGIADTQYF. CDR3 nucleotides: TGCGCCAGCAGCTCGAGACTGAGCGGGATAGCAGATACGCAGTATTTT.